These T cell receptor beta chains were read from a single sample in a study of shared clonotypes between healthy human individuals. Generated by immunoSEQ multiplex PCR, the TCRdb table keeps only in-frame clones and is missing some. Here the sample spans approximately 740,000 clones, approximately 79% being singletons. Sequencing was carried out using memory CD4+ T cells sorted from blood. Receptors originate from a woman aged 25 to 39 in good health. The CDR3 runs from the conserved cysteine through the conserved F or W. A D gene is named only where the DNA matches it firmly. Clone size is shown for a subset of rows, as once, few, many or a class of expanded clone.

j_gene	v_gene	d_gene	abundance	CDR3nt	CDR3aa
TRBJ1-1	TRBV20-1	.	.	TGCAGTGCATCACAGGGAAGTGAAGCTTTCTTT	CSASQGSEAFF
TRBJ1-2	TRBV28	.	.	TGTGCCAGCAGTTTGACGGACTATGGCTACACCTTC	CASSLTDYGYTF
TRBJ2-1	TRBV15	.	.	TGTGCCACCAGCAGACCCCGGGGGTACAATGAGCAGTTCTTC	CATSRPRGYNEQFF
TRBJ2-3	TRBV7-6	.	.	TGTGCCAGCAGCTTAGGGCCTCAAGATACGCAGTATTTT	CASSLGPQDTQYF
TRBJ2-1	TRBV6-1	.	.	TGTGCCAGCAGTGAGGATAGCTATGAGCAGTTCTTC	CASSEDSYEQFF
TRBJ2-1	TRBV29-1	.	.	TGCAGCGATTACAGCGCAGGTAAAGTCCAGCAGTTCTTC	CSDYSAGKVQQFF
TRBJ2-5	TRBV5-1	TRBD2	few	TGCGCCAGCAGCCCAGGACTAGCGGGAGGAAAGTCCGGGGGGTATGAGACCCAGTACTTC	CASSPGLAGGKSGGYETQYF
TRBJ2-6	TRBV11-1	.	.	TGTGCCAGCAGCTTCGGGAGCTCTGGGGCCAACGTCCTGACTTTC	CASSFGSSGANVLTF
TRBJ1-1	TRBV5-8	.	.	TGTGCCAGCACCCCAATAGCCCAGAGGGGGACTGAAGCTTTCTTT	CASTPIAQRGTEAFF
TRBJ2-3	TRBV5-1	.	.	TGCGCCAGCAGCTTGATGCTCACACTCTCGGATACGCAGTATTTT	CASSLMLTLSDTQYF
TRBJ1-2	TRBV2	.	.	TGTGCCAGCAGTGAATCCAGGGCGCTCGGTGGCTACACCTTC	CASSESRALGGYTF
TRBJ2-7	TRBV5-1	TRBD2	few	TGCGCCAGCAGCTCGCCGGGACTAGGAATTTCCGAGCAGTACTTC	CASSSPGLGISEQYF
TRBJ2-3	TRBV5-1	.	few	TGCGCCAGCAGCTTGGGACACGAGGGGCAAGATACGCAGTATTTT	CASSLGHEGQDTQYF
TRBJ2-1	TRBV7-2	TRBD2	.	TGTGCCAGCAAAAGCGGGAGCTCCTACAATGAGCAGTTCTTC	CASKSGSSYNEQFF
TRBJ1-1	TRBV18	TRBD1	many	TGTGCCAGCTCACCGGCAGGGGGGAACACTGAAGCTTTCTTT	CASSPAGGNTEAFF
TRBJ2-3	TRBV5-1	TRBD2	.	TGCGCCAGCAGCCGTAGCGGGAGTAGCACAGATACGCAGTATTTT	CASSRSGSSTDTQYF
TRBJ2-7	TRBV4-1	TRBD2	.	TGCGCCAGCAGCCCAGGACTAGCGGGAGGGTTCTACGAGCAGTACTTC	CASSPGLAGGFYEQYF
TRBJ2-1	TRBV6-6	.	.	TGTGCCAGCAGTTACCAGATGAACAGGCGGGGAGATGAGCAGTTCTTC	CASSYQMNRRGDEQFF
TRBJ1-2	TRBV28	.	.	TGTGCCAGCAGAACCCCACAAATTTCGTATGGCTACACCTTC	CASRTPQISYGYTF
TRBJ2-3	TRBV18	TRBD2	.	TGTGCCAGCTCACGATACCCGGGCCTAGCGGGATCCCGAGATACGCAGTATTTT	CASSRYPGLAGSRDTQYF
TRBJ1-3	TRBV28	.	many	TGTGCCAGCAGTTTCTCGGCTGGGAACACCATATATTTT	CASSFSAGNTIYF
TRBJ2-1	TRBV4-1	.	.	TGCGCCAGCAGCCAAGATTGGGCCGGCAATGAGCAGTTCTTC	CASSQDWAGNEQFF
TRBJ2-7	TRBV4-2	TRBD2	.	TGTGCCAGCAGCCAGACTAGCGGGAGCCCCTACGAGCAGTACTTC	CASSQTSGSPYEQYF
TRBJ1-4	TRBV30	.	.	TGTGCCTGGAGTGTACCCAGCGGTGAAAAACTGTTTTTT	CAWSVPSGEKLFF
TRBJ2-7	TRBV10-1	.	.	TGCGCCAGCAGTGCGGGCTACGAGCAGTACTTC	CASSAGYEQYF
TRBJ2-1	TRBV14	.	.	TGTGCCAGCAGCGGTCAAAAGCGGGCCTCCTACAATGAGCAGTTCTTC	CASSGQKRASYNEQFF
TRBJ1-1	TRBV14	.	few	TGTGCCAGCAGCCAAGATCGGTATAGTGGTGAAGCTTTCTTT	CASSQDRYSGEAFF
TRBJ2-5	TRBV14	.	.	TGTGCCAGCAGCCCGCTAGGAGGGACCCAGTACTTC	CASSPLGGTQYF
TRBJ1-2	TRBV28	.	.	TGTGCCAGCAGCCATGGGGGGTATGGCTATGGCTACACCTTC	CASSHGGYGYGYTF
TRBJ2-5	TRBV2	.	.	TGTGCCAGCCAGCAGGAGGAGACCCAGTACTTC	CASQQEETQYF
TRBJ1-4	TRBV28	.	.	TGTGCCAGCAGCCGGCTAGGATCAAGTAGGACTAATGAAAAACTGTTTTTT	CASSRLGSSRTNEKLFF
TRBJ2-5	TRBV5-1	.	few	TGCGCCAGCAGCCAGGGTCCCCAAGAGACCCAGTACTTC	CASSQGPQETQYF
TRBJ2-3	TRBV29-1	TRBD2	.	TGCAGCGTTGAGCTAGCGGGAGATACGCAGTATTTT	CSVELAGDTQYF
TRBJ2-7	TRBV7-2	.	.	TGTGCCAGCAGCTCCCGCCCCGGGACGGGTAATTACGAGCAGTACTTC	CASSSRPGTGNYEQYF
TRBJ2-2	TRBV5-8	TRBD1	many	TGTGCCAGCAGCTTGGGGACCGGGACAGACAACACCGGGGAGCTGTTTTTT	CASSLGTGTDNTGELFF
TRBJ1-4	TRBV7-9	.	.	TGTGCCAGCAGCTTCTCCCGTATGGGGGGTGAAAAACTGTTTTTT	CASSFSRMGGEKLFF
TRBJ2-2	TRBV5-4	TRBD1	.	TGTGCCAGCAGCTACCGACAGGGGGCGGGGGTCACCGGGGAGCTGTTTTTT	CASSYRQGAGVTGELFF
TRBJ2-7	TRBV10-1	TRBD1	.	TGCGCCAGCAGTGAGCAGGGGGCGACCTACGAGCAGTACTTC	CASSEQGATYEQYF
TRBJ2-3	TRBV19	TRBD1	.	TGTGCCAGTAGGCTACAGGGGGCAAAAGATACGCAGTATTTT	CASRLQGAKDTQYF
TRBJ2-7	TRBV4-1	.	.	TGCGCCAGCAGCCAACTTCCATCCTGGGACAATTCGTACCGGGATTCCTACGAGCAGTACTTC	CASSQLPSWDNSYRDSYEQYF
TRBJ1-4	TRBV21-1	.	.	TGTGCCAGCAGCACCGAACAGGGAGGCGGTGAAAAACTGTTTTTT	CASSTEQGGGEKLFF
TRBJ2-7	TRBV6-5	TRBD1	.	TGTGCCAGCAGACACGGGGACAGAGTCTACGAGCAGTACTTC	CASRHGDRVYEQYF
TRBJ1-3	TRBV18	TRBD1	.	TGTGCCAGCTCACCTCCGTTATTAACAGGGGCCACTGGAAACACCATATATTTT	CASSPPLLTGATGNTIYF
TRBJ2-5	TRBV25-1	.	.	TGTGCCAGCAGTGCGGGTTTGGGGGATATTCAGGAGACCCAGTACTTC	CASSAGLGDIQETQYF
TRBJ1-1	TRBV5-1	.	few	TGCGCCAGCAGCTTGGTCTCGTTGAACACTGAAGCTTTCTTT	CASSLVSLNTEAFF
TRBJ2-7	TRBV7-8	.	few	TGTGCCAGCAGCTTAAGGGACTACGAGCAGTACTTC	CASSLRDYEQYF
TRBJ2-2	TRBV5-1	.	.	TGCGCCAGCAGCTTGGCCGGGACGACACACACCGGGGAGCTGTTTTTT	CASSLAGTTHTGELFF
TRBJ1-5	TRBV19	.	.	TGTGCCAGTAGTCGGCCCGAGGGGCTAGGGGATCAGCCCCAGCATTTT	CASSRPEGLGDQPQHF
TRBJ2-7	TRBV19	TRBD1	once	TGTGCCAGTAGTGTGGGACAGGGACGGACTAGGGAGCAGTACTTC	CASSVGQGRTREQYF
TRBJ1-1	TRBV5-1	TRBD1	.	TGCGCCAGCAGCCTTTATACCGGGACAGAGAACACTGAAGCTTTCTTT	CASSLYTGTENTEAFF
TRBJ1-3	TRBV7-6	.	few	TGTGCCAGCAGCTCGCGACACATCTCTGGAAACACCATATATTTT	CASSSRHISGNTIYF
TRBJ2-6	TRBV27	.	.	TGTGCCAGCAGCGACCTCGGCTCTGGGGCCAACGTCCTGACTTTC	CASSDLGSGANVLTF
TRBJ2-7	TRBV27	.	.	TGTGCCAGCAGCCCGGTACCGGGACGTCCATTCTACGAGCAGTACTTC	CASSPVPGRPFYEQYF
TRBJ1-1	TRBV7-9	.	.	TGTGCCAGCAGCCAAGGGGGGGGGCGTCGGGCTTTCTTT	CASSQGGGRRAFF
TRBJ2-3	TRBV2	.	few	TGTGCCAGCAGTCGCACAGATACGCAGTATTTT	CASSRTDTQYF
TRBJ2-5	TRBV7-6	.	few	TGTGCCAGCAGCTCCCAGGTTGGGGAGACCCAGTACTTC	CASSSQVGETQYF
TRBJ2-3	TRBV5-1	TRBD2	.	TGCGCCAGCAGAGTTGGGCTAGCGGAGGGAGATACGCAGTATTTT	CASRVGLAEGDTQYF
TRBJ1-1	TRBV6-4	.	.	TGTGCCAGCAGTGAGGCCCTATGCCCAGGGAACACTGAAGCTTTCTTT	CASSEALCPGNTEAFF